The rows below give T cell receptor beta chains drawn from one sample of a study of T cell responses to AZD1222 COVID-19 vaccine. Some clones are missing from TCRdb's copy, which holds only in-frame ones; the method was immunoSEQ multiplex PCR. Among over 110,000 clones listed, 85% to 95% were seen once. Sample: peripheral blood, taken 28 days after the second AZD1222 dose. The source of these receptors is an adult who received the AZD1222 COVID-19 vaccine. CDR3s include the opening cysteine and the closing phenylalanine or tryptophan. The D gene is left open where the match is weak.

d_call	v_call	j_call	cdr3_nt	cdr3_aa
.	TRBV13	TRBJ1-2	TGTGCCAGCAGCTCCGGGGGTTATTATGGCTACACCTTC	CASSSGGYYGYTF
.	TRBV6-1	TRBJ2-7	TGTGCCAGCAGTGAAAAGGAACAGGGCCCCTACGAGCAGTACTTC	CASSEKEQGPYEQYF
.	TRBV19	TRBJ1-5	TGTGCCAGTCGGACCAGTGGGACATCTTATAGCAATCAGCCCCAGCATTTT	CASRTSGTSYSNQPQHF
.	TRBV7-2	TRBJ2-1	TGTGCCAGCAGCTTATTGGGGGGGGGCCGTAATGAGCAGTTCTTC	CASSLLGGGRNEQFF
TRBD1	TRBV6-5	TRBJ1-4	TGTGCCAGCAGTTCATCCGGGACAGGGAAGGAAAAACTGTTTTTT	CASSSSGTGKEKLFF
.	TRBV19	TRBJ1-6	TGTGCCAGTAGTGCGACAGTTAATTCACCCCTCCACTTT	CASSATVNSPLHF
.	TRBV15	TRBJ1-5	TGTGCCACCAGCAGAGATGGCGGGTACGGGCAGCCCCAGCATTTT	CATSRDGGYGQPQHF
.	TRBV3-1/TRBV3-2	TRBJ1-5	TGTGCCAGCAGCCAAGATACAGGGAGCAATCAGCCCCAGCATTTT	CASSQDTGSNQPQHF
.	TRBV9	TRBJ1-2	TGTGCCAGCACCCCCCGGGGGGAGGGAGACTATGGCTACACCTTC	CASTPRGEGDYGYTF
.	TRBV7-9	TRBJ1-4	TGTGCCAGCAGCTTGGGGTGGGAAGAAAAACTGTTTTTT	CASSLGWEEKLFF
TRBD1	TRBV9	TRBJ1-1	TGTGCCAGCAGCGAAACGGACAGGGGCACTGAAGCTTTCTTT	CASSETDRGTEAFF
.	TRBV29-1	TRBJ1-1	TGCAGCGTTGAATATCGGCAGGCCCTGAACACTGAAGCTTTCTTT	CSVEYRQALNTEAFF
TRBD1	TRBV28	TRBJ1-1	TGTGCCAGCAGTCAGGACAGGGGGGATTTCTTT	CASSQDRGDFF
.	TRBV7-2	TRBJ2-3	TGTGCCAGCAGCTTAAGGGGCAAAGGGGGACGCACAGATACGCAGTATTTT	CASSLRGKGGRTDTQYF